The rows below give T cell receptor beta chains drawn from one sample of a study of tumor and adjacent non-tumor tissue in lung cancer. MiXCR, applied by TCRdb to the multiplex PCR reads, yields one record per CDR3 protein. The sample holds approximately 68,000 distinct CDR3 sequences, around four fifths seen once. Material for sequencing was lung tumor tissue. These receptors were taken from a man aged 55 to 70 with non-small cell lung cancer. Both conserved end residues are part of each CDR3.

CDR3aa	v_gene
CSASSQGAISNQPQHF	TRBV20-1
CSGLAENFYEQYF	TRBV20-1
CASGGQRKNEAFF	TRBV5-4
CSDQGAGPGDTQYF	TRBV20-1
CASSRGGYSHTF	TRBV12-3/TRBV12-4
CAIGRSDTQYF	TRBV10-3
CANNLDGTGELFF	TRBV5-4
CSALTWMSYTEQFF	TRBV20-1
CASSLGQGPNYGYTF	TRBV13
CASSRGRGASYEQYF	TRBV6-6
CSAQRLDGAYEHYF	TRBV20-1
CSVAGQGVGETQYF	TRBV29-1
CSEQGSHNKQFF	TRBV29-1